This T cell receptor beta chain derives from a study of T cell responses to AZD1222 COVID-19 vaccine (dated by TCRdb to about 2021). The study in broad terms: Because spike-specific TCR depth and breadth did not differ between the two schedules, AZD1222 recipients who got a second dose at roughly 4 weeks were pooled with those who got a second dose at roughly 12 weeks. TCR sequencing covered roughly 230 trial participants: 200 to 210 given two doses of AZD1222 and approximately 26 given two doses of MenACWY control vaccine. Enrollment into the trials was organized by age into subgroups of 18-55, 56-69 and 70-plus years, and those subgroups contained approximately 160, 26 and 62 TCR-sequenced participants, respectively. General study outcomes and caveats: Nearly half of unique spike-specific TCRs reportedly recognized epitopes outside regions mutated in the B.1.351 and B.1.1.7 variants. Because no day 14 peak-response samples were available, the repertoires could be characterized only after the peak T cell response. The whole spike protein was spanned by vaccine-associated CD4 TCRs, and dominant responses were seen in regions 160-218 and 743-854. Most participants were white British and females outnumbered males, and the authors suggested that clonal diversity may have been underestimated. Conclusions about previously exposed vaccinees were limited because only 5 or 6 AZD1222 recipients were SARS-CoV-2 seropositive at baseline. In the small 56-69-year group, the increase in depth fell short of significance, most likely because of low power. Spike-specific TCR breadth and depth rose significantly after two AZD1222 doses compared with day 0 and with MenACWY recipients.

The CDR3 regions of human TCRbeta chains were subjected to immunosequencing. The original pipeline was this. TCRs in the repertoires were matched against a reference library of SARS-CoV-2-specific TCRs that had been generated with the MIRA antigen-specificity platform. Breadth was defined as the fraction of unique TCRs that were SARS-CoV-2-associated. Depth was defined as the fraction of total T cells that were SARS-CoV-2-associated. Each spike-specific TCR was assigned to its reactive spike region and to a CD4 or CD8 class using the MIRA data. Log10-transformed breadth and depth values were compared by one-way ANOVA with Sidak's multiple comparisons tests. Here the immuneACCESS table is served through TCRdb, limited to in-frame sequences with V and J called. Missing clones are a known gap in these copies; in checked studies unresolved V genes cover under half, and the rest lacks a known reason. V, J and clone size are taken as reported in that table, and D and trimming were inferred from the DNA itself. This sample gives some 170,000 clones in total; roughly 91% of them show up just once. Of the sample, 1.5% to 2% is held by the ten largest clones.

The sample's time point label, in plain terms: baseline before first vaccination. The vaccinee samples were drawn from two UK trials, COV001 and COV002, one of which was a single-blind randomized controlled phase 2/3 trial testing AZD1222 (ChAdOx1 nCoV-19) in healthy adults. Trial participant PBMC samples were collected at day 0 and day 28 after the second dose for TCRbeta chain sequencing. Regarding this clone: It has no known antigen specificity. The input lacks base qualities; no much larger clone sits a single base away.

The sample consisted of peripheral blood, taken on day 0 of AZD1222 vaccination. The receptor comes from an adult in good health.

Here the CDR3 is given as CASSSRDRPNNEQFF. The sequenced DNA is TGTGCCAGCAGCTCTCGGGACAGGCCTAACAATGAGCAGTTCTTC. The sequence is built from TRBV7-2 and TRBJ2-1; 8 of the junction bases match TRBD1. Here V drops 4 bases and J drops 5 bases, and the junction holds 7 bases not matched to any gene. CDR1 is given as SGHTA and CDR2 as FQGNSA, both from the germline V gene. There are 15 amino acids in the CDR3, from cysteine to phenylalanine inclusive. Only the CDR3 region is kept as DNA, spanning 45 bases read in frame from base 1.